The next 13 T cell receptor beta chains were all read from a single sample in a study of cytomegalovirus exposure and HLA in healthy donors. Both 60 Vbeta primers and 13 Jbeta primers went into the PCR. Data came from immunoSEQ multiplex PCR; TCRdb stores just in-frame clones and leaves some out. The table includes approximately 120,000 clones, about 15% detected once. Sequences were obtained from PBMCs. The receptors here all came from a female donor in good health and CMV-seropositive.

The V gene is TRBV7-9, the J gene TRBJ2-7, with TRBD1 identical over 7 bases. The V and J ends lost 2 bases and 0 bases, in that order; junction bases with no gene match: 10. The CDR3 sequence is 17 residues long. The germline V gene encodes CDR1 SEHNR and CDR2 FQNEAQ (reference sequence). The CDR3 reads CASSLPPRDSLSYEQYF. The CDR3 DNA sequence: TGTGCCAGCAGCTTACCCCCCCGGGACAGCCTCTCCTACGAGCAGTACTTC. Together with reference TRBV7-9 and TRBJ2-7, the CDR3 gives the full variable domain: DTGVSQNPRHKITKRGQNVTFRCDPISEHNRLYWYRQTLGQGPEFLTYFQNEAQLEKSRLLSDRFSAERPKGSFSTLEIQRTEQGDSAMYLCASSLPPRDSLSYEQYFGPGTRLTVT.

This clone appeared a few times. The rearrangement uses TRBV9 and TRBJ2-5; no clear D. Germline CDR1 reads SGDLS; CDR2 reads YYNGEE. Between the trimmed V and J ends, which lost 0 bases and 5 bases, there was a span of 11 bases. The CDR3 is 14 amino acids. CDR3 loop: CASSVATSTETQYF. In DNA form, the CDR3 reads TGTGCCAGCAGCGTAGCTACGAGTACTGAGACCCAGTACTTC.

The chain combines TRBV19 with TRBJ2-1; D gene unclear. V lost 10 bases and J 4 bases, leaving 20 bases between the germline ends. Germline V gives CDR1 LNHDA, CDR2 SQIVND (reference sequence). The length of the CDR3 is 15 residues. The CDR3 nucleotides read TGTGCCACAACAAAACCCCAAACCGATTACAATGAGCAGTTCTTC. Translating it yields CATTKPQTDYNEQFF.

The chain has TRBV29-1 and TRBJ2-7; no reliable D call. CDR1 is SQVTM and CDR2 is ANQGSEA in the germline V gene. V was pared by 4 bases and J by 2 bases, with 9 bases between. This CDR3 region has 12 residues. In DNA form, the CDR3 reads TGCAGCGTTGTCCCACAACCCTACGAGCAGTACTTC. Translated: CSVVPQPYEQYF.

In nucleotides, the CDR3 is TGTGCCAGAATCCGGGACAGGGAAGTCTATGGCTACACCTTC. Amino acids: CARIRDREVYGYTF. The V call is TRBV2, the J call TRBJ1-2, with 9 bases fitting TRBD1. The V gene end was trimmed by 9 bases and the J gene end by 4 bases; junction bases not matched to a gene: 9. CDR3 length: 14 amino acids. Looked up from germline, CDR1 is SNHLY and CDR2 is FYNNEI.

The sample holds a few counts of this clone. J is TRBJ1-2 and V is TRBV30; D is ambiguous. This CDR3 has 12 amino acids. Looked up from germline, CDR1 is GTSNPN and CDR2 is SVGIG (reference sequence). Between the trimmed V and J ends, which lost 2 bases and 7 bases, there was a span of 11 bases. This chain's CDR3 is CAWSRGDPGYTF. The CDR3 DNA sequence: TGTGCCTGGAGTCGCGGGGATCCTGGCTACACCTTC.

This clone was detected only a few times. The chain couples TRBV25-1 to TRBJ1-2; tentative D call: TRBD1 (6 bases). Germline V gene lookup returns CDR1 MGHDK and CDR2 SYGVNS. The CDR3 has 15 residues. V was shortened by 4 bases and J by 3 bases, with 15 bases between the two germline ends. CDR3 amino acids: CASSGPGHGDYGYTF. CDR3 DNA: TGTGCCAGCAGTGGACCGGGACACGGAGACTATGGCTACACCTTC.

The chain is built from TRBV7-2 and TRBJ2-3, with TRBD2 matching over 8 bases. V shed 6 bases, J shed 4 bases, and the junction held 12 bases outside the gene matches. There are 16 residues in the CDR3. CDR1 and CDR2 from the germline V gene are SGHTA and FQGNSA. CDR3 sequence reads: CASSTGGYYGSDTQYF. The CDR3 DNA reads TGTGCCAGCAGTACGGGGGGGTATTATGGCTCAGATACGCAGTATTTT.

The chain combines TRBV5-4 with TRBJ2-3, with 12 positions matching TRBD2. V lost 4 bases and J lost 8; bases outside the gene matches: 11. CDR3 length: 16 residues. The germline V gene encodes CDR1 SGHNT and CDR2 YYREEE (reference sequence). This CDR3 reads CASSNLAGGPGGTQYF. For the CDR3, the DNA is TGTGCCAGCAGCAACCTAGCGGGGGGGCCCGGCGGTACGCAGTATTTT.

The rearrangement links TRBV7-6 to TRBJ2-3; maybe TRBD2 (7 bases). V was clipped by 1 base and J by 2 bases, with 16 bases between them. The CDR3 is 17 residues long. Germline V gives CDR1 SGHVS, CDR2 FNYEAQ. CDR3 DNA: TGTGCCAGCAGCTTAGTGGGCGGGGGCCTGACCACAGATACGCAGTATTTT. Encoded protein: CASSLVGGGLTTDTQYF.

In this sample, this clone turned up a few times. The chain uses TRBV29-1 and TRBJ2-1; D gene ambiguous. The germline gives CDR1 SQVTM, CDR2 ANQGSEA. The CDR3 consists of 15 residues. Trimming removed 6 bases from V and 1 base from J, with 16 bases in between. CDR3 amino acids: CSVKLSSESYNEQFF. The CDR3 nucleotides read TGCAGCGTAAAACTGTCGTCTGAATCCTACAATGAGCAGTTCTTC.

The chain carries TRBV6-1 and TRBJ2-5; unclear D gene. The V gene's germline CDR1 is MNHNS and CDR2 SASEGT. Trimming stripped 4 bases from V and 2 bases from J, with 8 bases between. The CDR3 covers 13 residues. CDR3 in amino acids: CASSVQTQETQYF. The CDR3, as DNA: TGTGCCAGCAGTGTACAGACACAAGAGACCCAGTACTTC.

This clone was detected a few times. The rearrangement links TRBV27 to TRBJ2-1; 9 bases align to TRBD1. The CDR3 is made up of 16 amino acids. Trimming took 4 bases from V and 9 from J; bases not matched to a gene: 13. CDR1 is MNHEY and CDR2 is SMNVEV in the germline V gene (reference sequence). This CDR3 is CASSYKRGQGRAEQFF. CDR3 bases: TGTGCCAGCAGTTATAAGAGGGGACAGGGACGGGCTGAGCAGTTCTTC.